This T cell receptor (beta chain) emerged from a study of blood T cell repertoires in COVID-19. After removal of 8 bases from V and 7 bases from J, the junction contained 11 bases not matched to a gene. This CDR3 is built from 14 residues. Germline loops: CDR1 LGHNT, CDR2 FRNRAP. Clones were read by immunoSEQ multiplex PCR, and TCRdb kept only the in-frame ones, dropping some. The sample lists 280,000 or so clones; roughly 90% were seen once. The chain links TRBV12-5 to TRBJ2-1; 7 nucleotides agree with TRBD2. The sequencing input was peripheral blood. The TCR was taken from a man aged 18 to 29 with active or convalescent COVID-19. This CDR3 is CASSLGGGLNEQFF. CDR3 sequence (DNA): TGTGCTAGTTCACTGGGGGGGGGACTGAATGAGCAGTTCTTC.